Listed below are T cell receptor beta chains from one sample, sequenced in a study of T-cell memory formation after mild COVID-19. TCRdb processed the 5' RACE reads anew with MiXCR; each CDR3 protein has one entry. The table records 300,000 to 350,000 distinct CDR3 sequences, approximately 19% of them present only once. Sequenced sample: PBMCs or a T cell subset sorted from them (not recorded which). Every receptor here comes from a man aged 18-30 years who had mild COVID-19 (a few samples of this study predate the infection). Cell type and time point are not known. CDR3s include the opening cysteine and the closing phenylalanine or tryptophan. The D gene is left open where the match is weak. The size of a clone is reported for some rows only, either as once, few or many, or as a class for expanded clones.

clone size: -; D gene: -; V gene: TRBV7-6; J gene: TRBJ2-4; CDR3 protein: CAGSLRVPGQPSAKNIQYF; CDR3 DNA: TGTGCCGGCAGCTTGAGAGTTCCAGGGCAGCCTTCAGCCAAAAACATTCAGTACTTC
clone size: many; D gene: TRBD2; V gene: TRBV7-7; J gene: TRBJ2-1; CDR3 protein: CASSDLAAGGSNEQFF; CDR3 DNA: TGTGCTAGCAGCGACCTTGCGGCGGGGGGGAGCAATGAGCAGTTCTTC
clone size: few; D gene: -; V gene: TRBV4-3; J gene: TRBJ2-2; CDR3 protein: CASSRSAVTNTGELFF; CDR3 DNA: TGCGCCAGCAGCCGATCTGCGGTCACAAACACCGGGGAGCTGTTTTTT
clone size: few; D gene: -; V gene: TRBV7-2; J gene: TRBJ1-5; CDR3 protein: CASSRQRGWGQPQHF; CDR3 DNA: TGTGCCAGCAGCAGACAGAGGGGGTGGGGGCAGCCCCAGCATTTT
clone size: many; D gene: -; V gene: TRBV5-1; J gene: TRBJ2-3; CDR3 protein: CASSSSGWEITDTQYF; CDR3 DNA: TGCGCCAGCAGCTCGAGTGGTTGGGAGATCACAGATACGCAGTATTTT
clone size: -; D gene: TRBD1; V gene: TRBV11-2; J gene: TRBJ1-2; CDR3 protein: CASSLEGTAYGYTF; CDR3 DNA: TGTGCCAGCAGCTTAGAGGGGACAGCGTATGGCTACACCTTC
clone size: -; D gene: -; V gene: TRBV15; J gene: TRBJ1-2; CDR3 protein: CATSRGAGVRGYTF; CDR3 DNA: TGTGCCACCAGCAGAGGCGCCGGGGTCCGGGGCTACACCTTC
clone size: -; D gene: TRBD1; V gene: TRBV30; J gene: TRBJ2-3; CDR3 protein: CAWSHGTANTDTQYF; CDR3 DNA: TGTGCCTGGAGTCACGGGACAGCTAACACAGATACGCAGTATTTT
clone size: many; D gene: TRBD1; V gene: TRBV6-2/TRBV6-3; J gene: TRBJ2-6; CDR3 protein: CASSPGGSGANVLTF; CDR3 DNA: TGTGCCAGCAGCCCAGGGGGCTCTGGGGCCAACGTCCTGACTTTC
clone size: -; D gene: -; V gene: TRBV27; J gene: TRBJ2-2; CDR3 protein: CASSLQRVGGELFF; CDR3 DNA: TGTGCCAGCAGTTTACAGCGGGTGGGCGGGGAGCTGTTTTTT
clone size: -; D gene: TRBD2; V gene: TRBV4-2; J gene: TRBJ2-5; CDR3 protein: CASSQEPSGGAGETQYF; CDR3 DNA: TGTGCCAGCAGCCAAGAACCTAGCGGGGGGGCCGGAGAGACCCAGTACTTC
clone size: -; D gene: -; V gene: TRBV20-1; J gene: TRBJ1-2; CDR3 protein: CSAPDTANYGYTF; CDR3 DNA: TGCAGTGCCCCGGACACAGCTAACTATGGCTACACCTTC
clone size: many; D gene: -; V gene: TRBV18; J gene: TRBJ1-5; CDR3 protein: CASSPYSGNNQPQHF; CDR3 DNA: TGTGCCAGCTCACCGTATTCAGGGAACAATCAGCCCCAGCATTTT
clone size: -; D gene: -; V gene: TRBV20-1; J gene: TRBJ2-4; CDR3 protein: CSARGDSKNIQYF; CDR3 DNA: TGCAGTGCTAGAGGGGATTCCAAAAACATTCAGTACTTC
clone size: many; D gene: -; V gene: TRBV12-3/TRBV12-4; J gene: TRBJ2-3; CDR3 protein: CASSTTGTSTDTQYF; CDR3 DNA: TGTGCCAGCAGTACGACAGGGACTAGCACAGATACGCAGTATTTT
clone size: few; D gene: -; V gene: TRBV12-3/TRBV12-4; J gene: TRBJ2-7; CDR3 protein: CASRSIGSSYEQYF; CDR3 DNA: TGTGCCAGCAGAAGTATAGGGTCCTCCTACGAGCAGTACTTC
clone size: few; D gene: TRBD2; V gene: TRBV6-2/TRBV6-3; J gene: TRBJ2-2; CDR3 protein: CASSIRLAGNTGELFF; CDR3 DNA: TGTGCCAGCAGTATCAGACTAGCGGGGAACACCGGGGAGCTGTTTTTT
clone size: once; D gene: TRBD2; V gene: TRBV27; J gene: TRBJ2-7; CDR3 protein: CASSSQGAGGASSYEQYF; CDR3 DNA: TGTGCCAGCAGTTCCCAGGGTGCCGGGGGGGCCAGCTCCTACGAGCAGTACTTC
clone size: once; D gene: -; V gene: TRBV4-3; J gene: TRBJ2-1; CDR3 protein: CASSQDPGTSEQFF; CDR3 DNA: TGCGCCAGCAGCCAAGATCCAGGGACGAGTGAGCAGTTCTTC
clone size: many; D gene: TRBD2; V gene: TRBV20-1; J gene: TRBJ2-3; CDR3 protein: CSASSGGSTDTQYF; CDR3 DNA: TGCAGTGCTTCAAGCGGGGGGTCCACAGATACGCAGTATTTT
clone size: -; D gene: -; V gene: TRBV20-1; J gene: TRBJ2-1; CDR3 protein: CSARDITRPNEQFF; CDR3 DNA: TGCAGTGCTAGAGATATTACTAGACCCAATGAGCAGTTCTTC
clone size: -; D gene: TRBD1; V gene: TRBV12-3/TRBV12-4; J gene: TRBJ2-3; CDR3 protein: CASTRQGHTDTQYF; CDR3 DNA: TGTGCCAGCACCCGACAGGGCCACACAGATACGCAGTATTTT
clone size: -; D gene: TRBD2; V gene: TRBV4-3; J gene: TRBJ2-1; CDR3 protein: CASSQEAGDYEQFF; CDR3 DNA: TGCGCCAGCAGCCAAGAAGCGGGAGACTATGAGCAGTTCTTC
clone size: -; D gene: -; V gene: TRBV2; J gene: TRBJ1-1; CDR3 protein: CASNPRPDRRAFF; CDR3 DNA: TGTGCCAGCAACCCCCGACCCGACAGGAGAGCTTTCTTT
clone size: -; D gene: -; V gene: TRBV27; J gene: TRBJ1-2; CDR3 protein: CASSFTPGGSYGYTF; CDR3 DNA: TGTGCCAGCAGTTTCACCCCCGGGGGCAGCTATGGCTACACCTTC
clone size: -; D gene: -; V gene: TRBV7-9; J gene: TRBJ1-3; CDR3 protein: CASSPSGDSGNTIYF; CDR3 DNA: TGTGCCAGCAGCCCATCCGGTGACTCTGGAAACACCATATATTTT
clone size: -; D gene: -; V gene: TRBV19; J gene: TRBJ2-7; CDR3 protein: CASSIQAGGVGEQYF; CDR3 DNA: TGTGCCAGTAGTATCCAGGCAGGGGGGGTCGGCGAGCAGTACTTC
clone size: few; D gene: -; V gene: TRBV12-3/TRBV12-4; J gene: TRBJ1-2; CDR3 protein: CASSVRGGGYTF; CDR3 DNA: TGTGCCAGCAGCGTAAGGGGCGGCGGCTACACCTTC
clone size: -; D gene: -; V gene: TRBV5-5; J gene: TRBJ1-1; CDR3 protein: CASSLLSANTEAFF; CDR3 DNA: TGTGCCAGCAGCTTGCTGTCGGCGAACACTGAAGCTTTCTTT
clone size: many; D gene: -; V gene: TRBV12-3/TRBV12-4; J gene: TRBJ2-1; CDR3 protein: CASSPDGRYNEQFF; CDR3 DNA: TGTGCCAGCAGTCCGGACGGGCGATACAATGAGCAGTTCTTC
clone size: -; D gene: -; V gene: TRBV20-1; J gene: TRBJ1-2; CDR3 protein: CSARWLLYGYTF; CDR3 DNA: TGCAGTGCTAGGTGGCTCCTCTATGGCTACACCTTC
clone size: few; D gene: -; V gene: TRBV6-6; J gene: TRBJ1-2; CDR3 protein: CASSYGVITF; CDR3 DNA: TGTGCCAGCAGTTACGGGGTTATAACCTTC
clone size: -; D gene: -; V gene: TRBV5-5; J gene: TRBJ2-5; CDR3 protein: CASSLEWVEETQYF; CDR3 DNA: TGTGCCAGCAGCTTGGAGTGGGTTGAAGAGACCCAGTACTTC
clone size: -; D gene: -; V gene: TRBV11-2; J gene: TRBJ2-3; CDR3 protein: CASSPLVPDTQYF; CDR3 DNA: TGTGCCAGCAGCCCTCTTGTCCCAGATACGCAGTATTTT
clone size: -; D gene: TRBD2; V gene: TRBV29-1; J gene: TRBJ2-5; CDR3 protein: CSVPGLAGQETQYF; CDR3 DNA: TGCAGCGTACCGGGACTAGCGGGCCAAGAGACCCAGTACTTC
clone size: -; D gene: -; V gene: TRBV6-5; J gene: TRBJ1-3; CDR3 protein: CASSPPESGNTIYF; CDR3 DNA: TGTGCCAGCAGTCCCCCGGAGTCTGGAAACACCATATATTTT
clone size: -; D gene: TRBD2; V gene: TRBV27; J gene: TRBJ2-7; CDR3 protein: CASSFFGEGGTYEQYF; CDR3 DNA: TGTGCCAGCAGTTTCTTTGGGGAGGGAGGAACCTACGAGCAGTACTTC
clone size: few; D gene: -; V gene: TRBV20-1; J gene: TRBJ2-3; CDR3 protein: CSASSSLPGYFDTQYF; CDR3 DNA: TGCAGTGCTAGTTCCTCTCTGCCGGGCTACTTCGATACGCAGTATTTT
clone size: many; D gene: -; V gene: TRBV24-1; J gene: TRBJ2-3; CDR3 protein: CATSSSDTQYF; CDR3 DNA: TGTGCCACCAGTTCTAGCGATACGCAGTATTTT
clone size: -; D gene: -; V gene: TRBV3-1; J gene: TRBJ2-2; CDR3 protein: CASSQEWGFGELFF; CDR3 DNA: TGTGCCAGCAGCCAAGAGTGGGGATTCGGGGAGCTGTTTTTT
clone size: many; D gene: -; V gene: TRBV10-3; J gene: TRBJ2-3; CDR3 protein: CAITSGSSTDTQYF; CDR3 DNA: TGTGCCATCACCAGCGGATCTAGCACAGATACGCAGTATTTT
clone size: -; D gene: TRBD1; V gene: TRBV10-3; J gene: TRBJ2-7; CDR3 protein: CAISDNPGGSLEQYF; CDR3 DNA: TGTGCCATCAGTGATAATCCAGGGGGCTCTCTCGAGCAGTACTTC
clone size: few; D gene: -; V gene: TRBV5-1; J gene: TRBJ1-2; CDR3 protein: CASSGSLGYTF; CDR3 DNA: TGCGCCAGCAGCGGCTCCCTAGGCTACACCTTC
clone size: -; D gene: -; V gene: TRBV10-2; J gene: TRBJ2-3; CDR3 protein: CASSEGIAQYF; CDR3 DNA: TGCGCCAGCAGTGAAGGAATAGCGCAGTATTTT
clone size: -; D gene: -; V gene: TRBV5-1; J gene: TRBJ1-1; CDR3 protein: CASSFNRAGASTEAFF; CDR3 DNA: TGCGCCAGCAGCTTCAACCGGGCGGGGGCAAGCACTGAAGCTTTCTTT
clone size: few; D gene: TRBD1; V gene: TRBV4-3; J gene: TRBJ2-7; CDR3 protein: CASSQDIRQGRYEQYF; CDR3 DNA: TGCGCCAGCAGCCAAGATATCAGACAGGGGAGGTACGAGCAGTACTTC
clone size: -; D gene: -; V gene: TRBV28; J gene: TRBJ1-2; CDR3 protein: CASRWDIYGYTF; CDR3 DNA: TGTGCCAGCAGGTGGGATATCTATGGCTACACCTTC